This T cell receptor (beta chain) was recorded in a study of T cells in localized non-small cell lung cancer. Study-wide points: Uninvolved adjacent lung showed peak T cell clonality, exceeding tumor.

This table comes from immunoSEQ multiplex PCR, and its TCRdb copy is limited to in-frame clones, with some not included. Altogether 25,000 to 35,000 clones are present, 85% to 90% being singletons, with the ten largest covering about 3.2%. In the case of this clone: Its antigen remains unknown.

Trimming removed 0 bases at V and 3 bases at J, with 9 bases between. This CDR3 region has 14 residues. The germline gives CDR1 SEHNR, CDR2 FQNEAQ (reference sequence). The sequencing used peripheral blood, collected before any cancer treatment. The V call is TRBV7-9, the J call TRBJ2-7; D is uncertain. The clonotype originates from a female donor of 60 years or more with stage I lung adenocarcinoma. The DNA for the CDR3 is TGTGCCAGCAGCTTAGCTGCAGTGGGCTACGAGCAGTACTTC. It encodes CASSLAAVGYEQYF.